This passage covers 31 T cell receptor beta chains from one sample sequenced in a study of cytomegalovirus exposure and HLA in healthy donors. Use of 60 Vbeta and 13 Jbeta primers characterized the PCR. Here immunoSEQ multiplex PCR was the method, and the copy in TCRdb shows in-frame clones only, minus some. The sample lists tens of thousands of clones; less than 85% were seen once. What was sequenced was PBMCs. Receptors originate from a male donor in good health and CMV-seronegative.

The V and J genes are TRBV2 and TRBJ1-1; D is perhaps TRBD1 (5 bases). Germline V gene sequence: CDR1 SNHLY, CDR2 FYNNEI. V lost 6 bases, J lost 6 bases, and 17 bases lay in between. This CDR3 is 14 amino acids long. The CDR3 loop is CASRSGLSTSEAFF. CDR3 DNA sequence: TGTGCCAGCAGGTCGGGACTCTCAACTTCTGAAGCTTTCTTT.

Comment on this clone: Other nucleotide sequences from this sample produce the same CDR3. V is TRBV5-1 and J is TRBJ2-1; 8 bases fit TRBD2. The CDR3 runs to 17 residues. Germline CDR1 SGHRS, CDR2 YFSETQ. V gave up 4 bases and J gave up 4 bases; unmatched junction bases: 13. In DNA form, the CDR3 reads TGCGCCAGCAGCAACCTCCCCGGCGGGGGGACATACAATGAGCAGTTCTTC. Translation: CASSNLPGGGTYNEQFF.

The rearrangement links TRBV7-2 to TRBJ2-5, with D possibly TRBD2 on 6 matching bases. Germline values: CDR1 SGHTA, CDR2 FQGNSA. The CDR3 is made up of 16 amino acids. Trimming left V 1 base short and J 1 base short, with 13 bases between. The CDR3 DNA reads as TGTGCCAGCAGCTTAGGCCCGGGAGCGGCCCAAGAGACCCAGTACTTC. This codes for CASSLGPGAAQETQYF.

The CDR3 loop is CSVGQSPDTQYF. Written as DNA, the CDR3 is TGCAGCGTCGGACAGTCACCAGATACGCAGTATTTT. The chain is built from TRBV29-1 and TRBJ2-3, with D possibly TRBD1 on 6 matching bases. The CDR3 is 12 amino acids. Germline V gene data show CDR1 as SQVTM and CDR2 as ANQGSEA. With 6 bases removed from V and 4 bases from J, the gap between germline ends came to 11 bases.

This CDR3 is CASSLNVAGEYEQYF. The CDR3 nucleotides read TGTGCCAGCAGCTTAAACGTAGCGGGGGAATACGAGCAGTACTTC. The chain employs TRBV7-6 and TRBJ2-7, with 9 bases that match TRBD2. J lost 4 bases, V lost 2 bases, and 6 bases had no gene match. The V gene's germline CDR1 is SGHVS and CDR2 FNYEAQ. The CDR3 runs to 15 residues.

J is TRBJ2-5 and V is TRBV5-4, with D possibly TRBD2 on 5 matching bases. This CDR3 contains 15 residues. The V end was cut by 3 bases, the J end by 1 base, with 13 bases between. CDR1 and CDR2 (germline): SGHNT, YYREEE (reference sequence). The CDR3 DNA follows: TGTGCCAGCAGCTCGCCACCGGGAACCCAAGAGACCCAGTACTTC. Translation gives CASSSPPGTQETQYF.

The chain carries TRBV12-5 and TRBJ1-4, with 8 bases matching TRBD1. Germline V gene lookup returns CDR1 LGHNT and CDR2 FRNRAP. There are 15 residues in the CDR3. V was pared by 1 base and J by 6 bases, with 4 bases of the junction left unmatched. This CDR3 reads CASGLGDRRDEKLFF. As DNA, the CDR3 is TGTGCTAGTGGTTTGGGGGACAGGAGGGATGAAAAACTGTTTTTT.

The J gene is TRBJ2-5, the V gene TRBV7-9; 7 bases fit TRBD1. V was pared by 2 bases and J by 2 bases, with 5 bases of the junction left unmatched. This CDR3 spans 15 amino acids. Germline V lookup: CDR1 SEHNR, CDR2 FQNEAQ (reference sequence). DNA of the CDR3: TGTGCCAGCAGCTTACCGGGGACAGTACAAGAGACCCAGTACTTC. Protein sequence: CASSLPGTVQETQYF. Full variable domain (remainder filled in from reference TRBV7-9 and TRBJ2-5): DTGVSQNPRHKITKRGQNVTFRCDPISEHNRLYWYRQTLGQGPEFLTYFQNEAQLEKSRLLSDRFSAERPKGSFSTLEIQRTEQGDSAMYLCASSLPGTVQETQYFGPGTRLLVL.

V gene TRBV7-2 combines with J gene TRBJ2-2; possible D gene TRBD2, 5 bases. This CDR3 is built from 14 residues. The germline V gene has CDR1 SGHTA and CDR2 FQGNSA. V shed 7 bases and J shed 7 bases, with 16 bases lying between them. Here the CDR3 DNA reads TGTGCCAGCACCAGGACTGTACGGGGCGGGGAGCTGTTTTTT. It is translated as CASTRTVRGGELFF.

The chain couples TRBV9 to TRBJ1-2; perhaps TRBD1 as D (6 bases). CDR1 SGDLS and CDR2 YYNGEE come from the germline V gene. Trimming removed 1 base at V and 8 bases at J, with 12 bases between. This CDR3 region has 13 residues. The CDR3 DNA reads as TGTGCCAGCAGCGTAAACGGGGGGACAGGCTACACCTTC. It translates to CASSVNGGTGYTF.

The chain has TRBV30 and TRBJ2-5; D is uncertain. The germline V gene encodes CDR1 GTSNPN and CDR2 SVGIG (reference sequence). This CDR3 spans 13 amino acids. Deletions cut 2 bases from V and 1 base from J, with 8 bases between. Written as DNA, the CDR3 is TGTGCCTGGAGTAGGTCAGGCCAAGAGACCCAGTACTTC. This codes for CAWSRSGQETQYF. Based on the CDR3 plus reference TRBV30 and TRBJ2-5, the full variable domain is SQTIHQWPATLVQPVGSPLSLECTVEGTSNPNLYWYRQAAGRGLQLLFYSVGIGQISSEVPQNLSASRPQDRQFILSSKKLLLSDSGFYLCAWSRSGQETQYFGPGTRLLVL.

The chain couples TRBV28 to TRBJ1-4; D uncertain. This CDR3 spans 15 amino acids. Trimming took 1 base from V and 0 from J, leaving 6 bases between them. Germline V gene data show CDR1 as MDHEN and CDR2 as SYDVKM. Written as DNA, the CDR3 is TGTGCCAGCAGTTTATCCGGGGCAACTAATGAAAAACTGTTTTTT. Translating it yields CASSLSGATNEKLFF.

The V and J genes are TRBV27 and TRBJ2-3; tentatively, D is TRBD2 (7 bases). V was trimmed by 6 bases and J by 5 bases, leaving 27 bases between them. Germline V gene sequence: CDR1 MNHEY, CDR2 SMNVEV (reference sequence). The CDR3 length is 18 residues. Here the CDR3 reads CASSPINWGGRRQDTQYF. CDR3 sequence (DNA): TGTGCCAGCAGCCCAATAAACTGGGGGGGGCGCCGTCAAGATACGCAGTATTTT.

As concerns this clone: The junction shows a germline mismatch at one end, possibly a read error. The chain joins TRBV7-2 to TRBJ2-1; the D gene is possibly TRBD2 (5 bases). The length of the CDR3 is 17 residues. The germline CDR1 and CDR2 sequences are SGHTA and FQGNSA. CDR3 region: CASSSDYTWGARNEQLF. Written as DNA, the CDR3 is TGTGCCAGCAGCAGTGACTATACTTGGGGAGCGAGGAATGAGCAGCTCTTC.

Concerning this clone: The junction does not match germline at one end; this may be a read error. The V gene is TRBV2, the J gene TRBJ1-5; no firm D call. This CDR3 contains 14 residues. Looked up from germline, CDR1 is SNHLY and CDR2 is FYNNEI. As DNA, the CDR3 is TGTGCCAGCAGGACTTTGAATAGCAATCAGCCCCAGAATTTT. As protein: CASRTLNSNQPQNF.

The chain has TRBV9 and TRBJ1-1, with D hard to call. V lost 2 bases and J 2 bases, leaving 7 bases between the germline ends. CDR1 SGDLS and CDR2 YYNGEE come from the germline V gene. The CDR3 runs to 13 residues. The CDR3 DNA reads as TGTGCCAGCAGCGTTTCCACTAACACTGAAGCTTTCTTT. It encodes CASSVSTNTEAFF.

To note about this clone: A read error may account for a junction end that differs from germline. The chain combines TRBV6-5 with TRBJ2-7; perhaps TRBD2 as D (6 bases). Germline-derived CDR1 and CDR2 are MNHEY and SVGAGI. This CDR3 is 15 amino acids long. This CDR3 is CVSSYSTGTFSEQYF. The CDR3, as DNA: TGTGTCAGCAGTTACTCGACCGGGACTTTTTCCGAGCAGTACTTC.

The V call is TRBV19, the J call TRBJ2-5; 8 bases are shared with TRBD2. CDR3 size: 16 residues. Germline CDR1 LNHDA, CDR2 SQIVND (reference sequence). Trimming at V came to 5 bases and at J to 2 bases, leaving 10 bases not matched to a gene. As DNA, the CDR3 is TGTGCCAGTAGTCCGGCCTTCGGGACTAGACAAGAGACCCAGTACTTC. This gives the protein CASSPAFGTRQETQYF.

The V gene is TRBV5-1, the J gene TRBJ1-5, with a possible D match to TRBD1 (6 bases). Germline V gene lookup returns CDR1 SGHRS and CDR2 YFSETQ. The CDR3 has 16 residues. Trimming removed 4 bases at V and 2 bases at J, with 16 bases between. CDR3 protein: CASSPGTMEGNQPQHF. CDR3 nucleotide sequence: TGCGCCAGCAGCCCCGGGACAATGGAAGGCAATCAGCCCCAGCATTTT.

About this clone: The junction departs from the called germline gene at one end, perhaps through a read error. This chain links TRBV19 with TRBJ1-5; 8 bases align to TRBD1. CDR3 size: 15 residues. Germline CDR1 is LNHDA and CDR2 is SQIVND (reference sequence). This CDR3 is CASSITDRVNQPQNF. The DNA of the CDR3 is TGTGCCAGTAGTATTACGGACAGGGTCAATCAGCCCCAGAATTTT.

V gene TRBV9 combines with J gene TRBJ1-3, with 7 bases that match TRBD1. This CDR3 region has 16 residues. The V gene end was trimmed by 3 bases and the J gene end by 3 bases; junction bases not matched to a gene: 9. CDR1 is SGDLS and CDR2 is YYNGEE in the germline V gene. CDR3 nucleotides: TGTGCCAGCAGCGGCGACAGGGAGCTTCTTGGAAACACCATATATTTT. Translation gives CASSGDRELLGNTIYF.

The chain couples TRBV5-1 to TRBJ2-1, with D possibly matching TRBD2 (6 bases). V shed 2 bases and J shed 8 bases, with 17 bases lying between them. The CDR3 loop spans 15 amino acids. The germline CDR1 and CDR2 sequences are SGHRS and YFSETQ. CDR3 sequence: CASSFSGGSADEQFF. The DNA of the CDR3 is TGCGCCAGCAGCTTTAGCGGAGGGTCGGCGGATGAGCAGTTCTTC.

The CDR3 bases are TGTGCCTGGGAAGGGACAGGGGGCGGACATGGCTACACCTTC. Encoded protein: CAWEGTGGGHGYTF. This sequence joins TRBV30 and TRBJ1-2, with TRBD1 matching over 12 bases. V trimming: 5 bases; J trimming: 6 bases; junction bases outside the gene matches: 7. There are 14 residues in the CDR3. The germline V gene has CDR1 GTSNPN and CDR2 SVGIG (reference sequence).

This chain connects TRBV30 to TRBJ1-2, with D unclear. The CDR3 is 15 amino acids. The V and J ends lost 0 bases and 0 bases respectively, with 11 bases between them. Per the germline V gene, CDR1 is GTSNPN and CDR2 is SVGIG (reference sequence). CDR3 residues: CAWSVQSTPNYGYTF. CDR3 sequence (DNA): TGTGCCTGGAGTGTACAAAGTACCCCTAACTATGGCTACACCTTC.

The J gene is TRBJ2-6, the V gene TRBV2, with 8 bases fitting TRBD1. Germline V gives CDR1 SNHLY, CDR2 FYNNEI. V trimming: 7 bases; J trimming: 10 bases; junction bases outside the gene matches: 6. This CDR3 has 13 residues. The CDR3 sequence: CASNPGQANVLTF. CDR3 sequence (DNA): TGTGCCAGCAATCCGGGACAGGCGAACGTCCTGACTTTC.

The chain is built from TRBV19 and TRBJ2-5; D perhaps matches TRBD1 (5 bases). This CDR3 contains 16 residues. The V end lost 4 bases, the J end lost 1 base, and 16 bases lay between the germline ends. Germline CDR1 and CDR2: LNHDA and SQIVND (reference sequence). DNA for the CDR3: TGTGCCAGTAGTAAAGGGGCGGCAGCTTTCCAAGAGACCCAGTACTTC. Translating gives CASSKGAAAFQETQYF.

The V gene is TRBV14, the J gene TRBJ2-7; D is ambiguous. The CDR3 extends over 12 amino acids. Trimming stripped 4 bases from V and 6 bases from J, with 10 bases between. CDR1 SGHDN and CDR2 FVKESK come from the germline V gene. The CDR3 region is CASSRSRSEQYF. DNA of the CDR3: TGTGCCAGCAGCCGGTCGAGATCCGAGCAGTACTTC.

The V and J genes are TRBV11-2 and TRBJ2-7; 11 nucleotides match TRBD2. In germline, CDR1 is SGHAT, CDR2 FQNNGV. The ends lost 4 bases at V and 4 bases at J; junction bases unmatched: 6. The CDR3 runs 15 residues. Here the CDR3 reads CASSYTSGGSYEQYF. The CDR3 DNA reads TGTGCCAGCAGCTATACTAGCGGGGGATCTTACGAGCAGTACTTC.

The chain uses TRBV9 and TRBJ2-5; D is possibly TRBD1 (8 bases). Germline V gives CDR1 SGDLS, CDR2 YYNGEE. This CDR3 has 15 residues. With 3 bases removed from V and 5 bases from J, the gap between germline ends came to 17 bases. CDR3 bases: TGTGCCAGCAGCGGGCGACACAGGGGGGGGGAGACCCAGTACTTC. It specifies CASSGRHRGGETQYF.

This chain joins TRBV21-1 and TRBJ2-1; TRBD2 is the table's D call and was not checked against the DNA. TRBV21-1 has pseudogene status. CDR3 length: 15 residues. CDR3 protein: CASSTLAGGLGEQFF. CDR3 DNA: TGTGCCAGCAGCACCTTAGCGGGAGGTCTAGGAGAGCAGTTCTTC.

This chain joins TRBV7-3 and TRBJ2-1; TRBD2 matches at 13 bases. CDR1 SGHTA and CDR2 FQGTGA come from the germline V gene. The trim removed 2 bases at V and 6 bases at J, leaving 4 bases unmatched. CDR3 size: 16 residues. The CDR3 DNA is TGTGCCAGCAGCTTAGGGGGACTAGCGGGATTCAATGAGCAGTTCTTC. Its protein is CASSLGGLAGFNEQFF.